Listed below are T cell receptor beta chains from one sample, sequenced in a study of cytomegalovirus exposure and HLA in healthy donors. Measured with immunoSEQ multiplex PCR; TCRdb has only the in-frame clones, and not every one. In the table there are around 100,000 clones, around three quarters of which are singletons. The sequencing input was PBMCs. The receptors shown here come from a woman between 50 and 59 years old in good health and CMV-seropositive. The CDR3 runs from the conserved cysteine through the conserved F or W. Fields, in order: clone size, J gene, D gene, V gene, CDR3 DNA, CDR3 protein. D genes are given only for firm matches. Size values are once, few and many counts, or a class for expanded clones, and some rows have none.

>.|TRBJ2-1|TRBD2|TRBV9
TGTGCCAGCAGCGTAGGGGGGAGGGCCTTGGTTGAGCAGTTCTTC
CASSVGGRALVEQFF
>.|TRBJ2-5|TRBD2|TRBV5-3
TGTGCCAGGCACCACCCTAGCGGGAGGGATACCCAAGAGACCCAGTACTTC
CARHHPSGRDTQETQYF
>few|TRBJ2-2|TRBD2|TRBV11-2
TGTGCCAGCAGCTTATGGTCTCTAGCGGGGATAACCGGGGAGCTGTTTTTT
CASSLWSLAGITGELFF
>.|TRBJ2-3|TRBD1|TRBV27
TGTGCCAGCGGGACAGGGATCGGAGGCACAGATACGCAGTATTTT
CASGTGIGGTDTQYF
>.|TRBJ2-1|TRBD2|TRBV9
TGTGCCAGCAGCTCACTTCGACTAGCGGAGTACAATGAGCAGTTCTTC
CASSSLRLAEYNEQFF
>.|TRBJ1-3|.|TRBV7-2
TGTGCCCGCAGCTTAGTGGGGGGCTCTGGAAACACCATATATTTT
CARSLVGGSGNTIYF
>few|TRBJ1-4|TRBD1|TRBV6-6
TGTGCCAGCAGTCAGGGACAGGCGCCTGAAAAACTGTTTTTT
CASSQGQAPEKLFF
>.|TRBJ2-1|.|TRBV2
TGTGCCAGCAGGCCTACAGGGTCCCTCAATGAGCAGTTCTTC
CASRPTGSLNEQFF
>.|TRBJ1-2|.|TRBV11-2
TGTGCCAGCAGCTTATCCCTCACAGTGGATGGCTACACCTTC
CASSLSLTVDGYTF
>.|TRBJ2-2|.|TRBV2
TGTGCCAGCAAAGGGGATCGCGGTGTGGCCACCGGGGAGCTGTTTTTT
CASKGDRGVATGELFF
>.|TRBJ2-1|.|TRBV27
TGTGCCAGCAGTTTCTTCGCCGGTTACAATGAGCAGTTCTTC
CASSFFAGYNEQFF
>.|TRBJ2-1|TRBD2|TRBV12-5
TGTGCTAGTGGTTGGGGAGCGGGAGCGTCGGGGGAGCAGTTCTTC
CASGWGAGASGEQFF
>.|TRBJ2-2|TRBD2|TRBV2
TGTGCCAGCACTCCACTAGCGGGGTCGCCGAACACCGGGGAGCTGTTTTTT
CASTPLAGSPNTGELFF
>.|TRBJ1-6|.|TRBV5-6
TGTGCCAGCAGCTTTAGTAATTCACCCCTCCACTTT
CASSFSNSPLHF
>.|TRBJ2-7|.|TRBV5-1
TGCGCCAGCAGCTCCCAACGCCAGGGTAACGAGCAGTACTTC
CASSSQRQGNEQYF
>.|TRBJ2-2|.|TRBV7-8
TGTGCCAGCAGCTTAGCAGGACTTCACGGGGAGCTGTTTTTT
CASSLAGLHGELFF
>once|TRBJ2-5|.|TRBV5-1
TGCGCCAGCAGCTTGGCCGGGGGGCCGGAAGAGACCCAGTACTTC
CASSLAGGPEETQYF
>.|TRBJ1-2|TRBD1|TRBV2
TGTGCCAGCAGCGCCGGGACAGGGGTAATGAGTGGCTACACCTTC
CASSAGTGVMSGYTF
>.|TRBJ2-1|.|TRBV27
TGTGCCAGCAGTCGAGGAAACGAGCAGTTCTTC
CASSRGNEQFF
>.|TRBJ2-1|TRBD2|TRBV30
TGTGCCTGGAGGGCCCTAGCGGGGGGAGGCTATGAGCAGTTCTTC
CAWRALAGGGYEQFF
>.|TRBJ1-1|.|TRBV7-9
TGTGCCAGCAGCTTGGGGGGGGAGGGAACCCCTGAAGCTTTCTTT
CASSLGGEGTPEAFF
>.|TRBJ1-1|.|TRBV7-9
TGTGCCAGCAGCTTAGCTGACCGGGACTTCAGTTGGGGTACTGAAGCTTTCTTT
CASSLADRDFSWGTEAFF
>.|TRBJ2-5|.|TRBV30
TGTGCCTGGAGTAAGGGGGAGACCCAGTACTTC
CAWSKGETQYF
>.|TRBJ2-5|TRBD2|TRBV5-1
TGCGCCAGCAGTAGCGGGGCTCAAGAGACCCAGTACTTC
CASSSGAQETQYF
>.|TRBJ2-7|.|TRBV7-8
TGTGCCAGCAGCTCGCACCTCCCGACTAAAAACCTAACCTACGAGCAGTACTTC
CASSSHLPTKNLTYEQYF
>.|TRBJ1-3|.|TRBV19
TGTGCCAGTATCTCTGGGGGTGCGGGAAACAGAAACACCATATATTTT
CASISGGAGNRNTIYF
>.|TRBJ2-7|.|TRBV12-5
TGTGCTAGTGGTTTGCCCCTTGGGAGGACAGGGAGGGAGTACGGGCAGTACTTC
CASGLPLGRTGREYGQYF
>.|TRBJ1-2|TRBD1|TRBV7-9
TGTTCCAGCAGCCCGACAGGGGATGGCGGCTACACCTTC
CSSSPTGDGGYTF
>.|TRBJ2-1|.|TRBV19
TGTGCCAGTAGTATTTCCCCCATCGGAGGGTATGAGCAGTTCTTC
CASSISPIGGYEQFF
>.|TRBJ1-2|TRBD1|TRBV29-1
TGCAGCGTTGCAGAAGGACAGGGTCGCTACACCTTC
CSVAEGQGRYTF
>.|TRBJ1-6|TRBD1|TRBV7-8
TGTGCCAGCAGCGCAGGGGGCGGAGAACCCCTCCACTTT
CASSAGGGEPLHF
>.|TRBJ2-7|.|TRBV5-6
TGTGCCAGCAGCTTGGGGGCAGGATCCTACGAGCAGTACTTC
CASSLGAGSYEQYF
>.|TRBJ1-1|.|TRBV29-1
TGCAGCGTTCGTCTCTCTGAAGCTTTCTTT
CSVRLSEAFF
>.|TRBJ1-6|.|TRBV6-6
TGTGCCACCCAAGGTAGCCGCTTCCACTTT
CATQGSRFHF
>.|TRBJ2-3|.|TRBV5-6
TGTGCCAGCAGCTTGGCGGTAGCTCCAGATACGCAGTATTTT
CASSLAVAPDTQYF
>once|TRBJ2-7|.|TRBV18
TGTGCCAGCTCAACCGGGACAAACTACGAGCAGTACTTC
CASSTGTNYEQYF
>.|TRBJ2-7|TRBD1|TRBV25-1
TGTGCCAGCGGGCGACAGGGTAATCCCTACGAGCAGTACTTC
CASGRQGNPYEQYF
>.|TRBJ1-3|.|TRBV5-4
TGTGCCAGCAGCTTGCCGACAGCTAACTCTGGAAACACCATATATTTT
CASSLPTANSGNTIYF
>once|TRBJ2-3|.|TRBV6-1
TGTGCCAGCAGTGAACCGACAGATACGCAGTATTTT
CASSEPTDTQYF
>.|TRBJ2-5|TRBD2|TRBV29-1
TGCAGCGTTGGAGAGGCGGGAGGAGTTAAAGAGACCCAGTACTTC
CSVGEAGGVKETQYF
>once|TRBJ2-7|.|TRBV29-1
TGCAGCGTTGACCTCGAGGTCAGGGGCAGTTACGAGCAGTACTTC
CSVDLEVRGSYEQYF
>.|TRBJ2-7|TRBD1|TRBV27
TGTGCCAGCAAAACGGGACAGGGGTCTACCTACGAGCAGTACTTC
CASKTGQGSTYEQYF
>.|TRBJ2-3|TRBD2|TRBV2
TGTGCCAGCAGTCGCAACCCTAGCGGGAGCACAGATACGCAGTATTTT
CASSRNPSGSTDTQYF
>.|TRBJ1-2|TRBD1|TRBV6-6
TGTGCCAGCAGTTACTTGGGACAGGGAGGTGGCTACACCTTC
CASSYLGQGGGYTF
>.|TRBJ1-2|TRBD1|TRBV5-1
TGCGCCAGCAGCTTGATGACAGGGGGATATGGCTACACCTTC
CASSLMTGGYGYTF
>.|TRBJ1-1|TRBD1|TRBV5-1
TGCGCCAGCAGCATGACAGGGGAAACTGAAGCTTTCTTT
CASSMTGETEAFF
>.|TRBJ2-2|.|TRBV12-5
TGTGCTAGTGCTTTAAAATTCTCCGGGGAGCTGTTTTTT
CASALKFSGELFF
>.|TRBJ2-1|.|TRBV7-9
TGTGCCAGCAGCCAGAGAACTAGCCTATTCAATGAGCAGTTCTTC
CASSQRTSLFNEQFF
>.|TRBJ1-6|.|TRBV19
TGTGCCAGTAGTCCGGGGGGCCCCCTCCACTTT
CASSPGGPLHF
>.|TRBJ1-5|TRBD1|TRBV19
TGTGCCAGTACCCTTCGGGGACAGGGGCTGGGTTGGGGCAATCAGCCCCAGCATTTT
CASTLRGQGLGWGNQPQHF
>.|TRBJ1-4|TRBD1|TRBV29-1
TGCAGCGTCAAACAGACAGGGGCCTTTGCAACTAATGAAAAACTGTTTTTT
CSVKQTGAFATNEKLFF
>.|TRBJ2-7|.|TRBV2
TGTGCCAGCACCGAACTCCAGGGGAGCTCCTACGAGCAGTACTTC
CASTELQGSSYEQYF
>.|TRBJ2-5|TRBD2|TRBV5-1
TGCGCCAGCAGCTCGGGACTAGCGGTTAGGGTACAGTACTTC
CASSSGLAVRVQYF
>.|TRBJ2-5|.|TRBV2
TGTGCCAGCAGTGAGGCAGGGCGGTACCAAGAGACCCAGTACTTC
CASSEAGRYQETQYF
>.|TRBJ1-6|TRBD1|TRBV6-5
TGTGCCAGCAGTTACTCGTCAGGGGGCGAGGGTTCACCCCTCCACTTT
CASSYSSGGEGSPLHF